The 16 T cell receptor beta chains below come from one sample, sequenced in a study of T cells in tuberculosis. Repertoires were generated with immunoSEQ multiplex PCR, while TCRdb's copy carries only in-frame clones and drops some. The top ten clones hold 21% of a sample with approximately 57,000 clones, approximately 85% of them seen once. Thawed, overnight-rested PBMC were stained with GMM-loaded CD1B tetramer, viability dye and anti-CD3, then sorted. C32 glucose monomycolate from Rhodococcus equi was loaded onto the CD1B tetramers. The sample taken for sequencing was CD1b-GMM tetramer-negative cells sorted from PBMCs. The receptors shown here come from an adult woman with latent tuberculosis.

CDR3 sequence: CASSLFPGNYGYTF. Here the CDR3 DNA reads TGTGCCAGCAGCTTATTCCCAGGGAACTATGGCTACACCTTC. This chain uses TRBV7-2 with TRBJ1-2, with D possibly TRBD1 on 5 matching bases. V was cut by 2 bases and J by 2 bases, with 9 bases left in between. Germline assignment: CDR1 SGHTA and CDR2 FQGNSA. The CDR3 length is 14 residues. Using reference TRBV7-2 and TRBJ1-2 for the parts outside the CDR3, the full variable domain is GAGVSQSPSNKVTEKGKDVELRCDPISGHTALYWYRQSLGQGLEFLIYFQGNSAPDKSGLPSDRFSAERTGGSVSTLTIQRTQQEDSAVYLCASSLFPGNYGYTFGSGTRLTVV.

The chain's CDR3 is CASSLGTSDYEQYF. The CDR3 DNA sequence: TGTGCCAGCAGCTTAGGGACTAGCGACTACGAGCAGTACTTC. The V call is TRBV13, the J call TRBJ2-7, with 8 bases matching TRBD2. The germline CDR1 and CDR2 sequences are PRHDT and FYEKMQ (reference sequence). The ends lost 0 bases at V and 3 bases at J; junction bases unmatched: 1. The CDR3 is made up of 14 amino acids.

The rearrangement joins TRBV4-3 to TRBJ2-7; 8 nucleotides align to TRBD1. Germline CDR1 and CDR2: LGHNA and YSLEER. J lost 3 bases, V lost 6 bases, and 10 bases had no gene match. This CDR3 contains 15 residues. CDR3 sequence (DNA): TGCGCCAGCAGTCCTGGGACAGGACCGGTCTACGAGCAGTACTTC. Protein product: CASSPGTGPVYEQYF.

V gene TRBV5-1 combines with J gene TRBJ1-2, with 7 bases identical to TRBD1. In germline, CDR1 is SGHRS, CDR2 YFSETQ. CDR3 length equals 14 residues. The trim removed 0 bases at V and 2 bases at J, leaving 1 base unmatched. CDR3 in amino acids: CASSLGQGNYGYTF. The CDR3 coding sequence is TGCGCCAGCAGCTTGGGACAGGGAAACTATGGCTACACCTTC.

The V call is TRBV7-9, the J call TRBJ2-1; 9 bases align to TRBD2. Germline-derived CDR1 and CDR2 are SEHNR and FQNEAQ (reference sequence). V lost 2 bases and J lost 6; bases outside the gene matches: 5. The CDR3 contains 15 residues. The chain's CDR3 is CASSLFSGGLNEQFF. CDR3 coding DNA: TGTGCCAGCAGCTTATTTAGCGGGGGCCTCAATGAGCAGTTCTTC.

The gene calls are TRBV6-1 and TRBJ2-3; 9 nucleotides line up with TRBD1. Germline V gives CDR1 MNHNS, CDR2 SASEGT. The CDR3 is made up of 17 amino acids. Trimming at V came to 0 bases and at J to 0 bases, leaving 4 bases not matched to a gene. The CDR3 protein is CASSEATGTGSTDTQYF. The DNA for the CDR3 is TGTGCCAGCAGTGAAGCAACCGGGACAGGGAGCACAGATACGCAGTATTTT.

This chain links TRBV7-6 with TRBJ2-3; 10 nucleotides agree with TRBD1. This CDR3 has 17 residues. CDR1 and CDR2 (germline): SGHVS, FNYEAQ. Trimming took 1 base from V and 8 from J; bases not matched to a gene: 12. The chain's CDR3 is CASSLEPGTGVQGTQYF. The CDR3 nucleotides read TGTGCCAGCAGCTTAGAGCCCGGGACAGGGGTGCAGGGTACGCAGTATTTT. The variable domain in full, completed from reference TRBV7-6 and TRBJ2-3, reads GAGVSQSPRYKVTKRGQDVALRCDPISGHVSLYWYRQALGQGPEFLTYFNYEAQQDKSGLPNDRFSAERPEGSISTLTIQRTEQRDSAMYRCASSLEPGTGVQGTQYFGPGTRLTVL.

V is TRBV18 and J is TRBJ2-7, with 8 bases identical to TRBD2. CDR1 and CDR2 from the germline V gene are KGHSH and LQKENI. V lost 3 bases, J lost 2 bases, and 9 bases stayed unmatched. CDR3 size: 16 residues. In DNA form, the CDR3 reads TGTGCCAGCTCACCCTCCAGGAGCGGGAGAGCCTACGAGCAGTACTTC. It is translated as CASSPSRSGRAYEQYF.

This clone was detected only a few times. The V call is TRBV2, the J call TRBJ2-3; a possible D gene is TRBD2 (5 bases). The CDR3 has 12 residues. Germline lookup yields CDR1 SNHLY and CDR2 FYNNEI. Trimming stripped 4 bases from V and 4 bases from J, with 6 bases between. The CDR3 reads CASSVDSDTQYF. The CDR3 DNA is TGTGCCAGCAGTGTGGACTCAGATACGCAGTATTTT.

The chain has TRBV7-9 and TRBJ2-7; possible D gene TRBD2, 6 bases. In germline, CDR1 is SEHNR, CDR2 FQNEAQ (reference sequence). The germline V and J ends were trimmed by 2 bases and 4 bases, with 12 bases remaining between them. CDR3 length: 14 residues. CDR3 sequence (DNA): TGTGCCAGCAGCTTAAGTCTCGGGGGATACGAGCAGTACTTC. It yields the protein CASSLSLGGYEQYF.

As regards this clone: At one of its ends the junction is not consistent with the germline gene, which may arise from a read error. The gene calls are TRBV7-9 and TRBJ2-2, with D maybe TRBD2 (6 bases). CDR1 SEHNR and CDR2 FQNEAQ come from the germline V gene (reference sequence). CDR3 length: 13 residues. The CDR3 DNA reads as TGTGTCAGCAGCCGTTGGGGGGCCGGGGAGCTGTTTTTT. Its translation: CVSSRWGAGELFF.

CDR3: CASSLLGSHEQFF. The CDR3 DNA reads TGCGCCAGCAGCCTGCTGGGTAGCCATGAGCAGTTCTTC. This chain uses TRBV4-3 with TRBJ2-1, with D unresolved. The CDR3 consists of 13 residues. The V gene's germline CDR1 is LGHNA and CDR2 YSLEER. Trimming shortened V by 4 bases and J by 8 bases, and 12 bases separated the two germline ends.

This clone was seen only a few times. This rearrangement joins TRBV5-5 to TRBJ1-4; unclear D gene. V gave up 4 bases and J gave up 1 base, with 14 bases separating them. The CDR3 is 16 residues long. CDR1 and CDR2 from the germline V gene are SGHKS and YYEKEE (reference sequence). In DNA form, the CDR3 reads TGTGCCAGCAGCCAAGATAGAGGCGTAACTAATGAAAAACTGTTTTTT. This gives the protein CASSQDRGVTNEKLFF.

The chain uses TRBV5-4 and TRBJ2-7; weak D call: TRBD1 (5 bases). This CDR3 has 12 amino acids. V was pared by 2 bases and J by 8 bases, with 11 bases between. CDR1 SGHNT and CDR2 YYREEE come from the germline V gene (reference sequence). The CDR3 DNA follows: TGTGCCAGCAGCTTCTCTCAGGGCAAGCAGTACTTC. Amino acid sequence: CASSFSQGKQYF.

The V and J genes are TRBV4-1 and TRBJ2-5; D might be TRBD2 (5 bases). Germline assignment: CDR1 MGHRA and CDR2 YSYEKL. The CDR3 covers 15 residues. Between the trimmed V and J ends, which lost 1 base and 4 bases, there was a span of 13 bases. The CDR3 region has the DNA TGCGCCAGCAGCCAAGGGATGCTAGCAGCAGAGACCCAGTACTTC. This translates into CASSQGMLAAETQYF.

This chain joins TRBV28 and TRBJ2-2; 10 nucleotides match TRBD2. J gave up 0 bases and V 6 bases, and 4 bases lay outside the gene matches. CDR1 is MDHEN, CDR2 SYDVKM, per germline. CDR3 length: 16 amino acids. CDR3 amino acids: CASRLSGRSNTGELFF. CDR3 in DNA: TGTGCCAGCAGACTTAGCGGGAGGTCGAACACCGGGGAGCTGTTTTTT.